This T cell receptor (beta chain) was sequenced during a study of vaccination and CD4 T cells after COVID-19. General study results and limits: Reactive clone data from convalescent patients indicated a median of roughly 86% appearing only post-vaccination.

Indicated treatment: 10-day PBMC culture with coronavirus spike peptide pools or control peptides (ViraFEST assay). ViraFEST grew antigen-specific T cells using peptide pools, then sequenced TCRs. The authors swapped half the medium for fresh IL-2 medium on days 3 and 7. With respect to this clonotype: What it binds is not known.

The Oncomine TCR Beta short-read assay generated sequence data from the DNA of cultured CD4+ T cells. Genomic DNA was taken out of cultured CD4+ T cells by extraction. TCRdb recomputed calls from the PCR reads with MiXCR, one row per CDR3 protein. The data show 9,500 to 10,000 distinct CDR3 sequences, with roughly 24% seen just once and roughly 13% held by the top ten. Germline V gives CDR1 LNHNV, CDR2 YYDKDF (reference sequence). The CDR3 spans 14 residues. The ends lost 4 bases at V and 5 bases at J; junction bases unmatched: 4. The genes are TRBV15 and TRBJ2-3; TRBD2 agrees at 9 bases. The material was CD4+ T cells from blood, cultured in vitro, obtained after SARS-CoV-2 vaccination. The origin of this receptor is a human donor who had recovered from COVID-19. The DNA of the CDR3 is TGTGCCACCAGCAAGGGGCGGGAGGGAGATACGCAGTATTTT. It specifies CATSKGREGDTQYF.